The 16 T cell receptor beta chains presented below share a single source sample, sequenced in a study of T-cell reconstitution after alpha-beta-depleted transplantation in children. Library preparation (for TCRbeta) was performed with unique molecular identifiers. Each CDR3 protein gets one entry after TCRdb re-called the PCR reads with MiXCR. Here the sample spans 450,000 to 700,000 distinct CDR3 sequences, 25% to 30% being singletons. The sample here was PBMCs, taken before TCRalphabeta/CD19-depleted stem cell transplant. The source of these receptors is a boy younger than two with Wiskott-Aldrich syndrome, due to receive a stem cell transplant.

The V gene is TRBV20-1, the J gene TRBJ2-2; 8 bases are a match to TRBD1. The V gene's germline CDR1 is DFQATT and CDR2 SNEGSKA (reference sequence). V lost 7 bases to trimming and J lost 5 bases; unmatched junction nucleotides: 9. The CDR3 spans 14 residues. The chain's CDR3 is CSGQGAGGTGELFF. For the CDR3, the DNA is TGCAGTGGGCAGGGGGCGGGCGGGACCGGGGAGCTGTTTTTT.

In this sample, this clonotype turned up many times. J is TRBJ2-1 and V is TRBV5-6; D might be TRBD1 or TRBD2, each matching 5 bases. The V end was cut by 0 bases, the J end by 10 bases, with 11 bases between. CDR1 is SGHDT and CDR2 is YYEEEE in the germline V gene. This CDR3 has 13 residues. CDR3 sequence: CASSLDSREEQFF. CDR3 sequence (DNA): TGTGCCAGCAGCTTGGACTCCAGGGAGGAGCAGTTCTTC.

The V and J genes are TRBV5-1 and TRBJ1-1; possible D gene TRBD1, 5 bases. CDR3 length equals 14 residues. V lost 4 bases, J lost 6 bases, and 16 bases lay in between. CDR1 and CDR2 from the germline V gene are SGHRS and YFSETQ. The CDR3 region is CASSPASRDAEAFF. The CDR3 coding sequence is TGCGCCAGCAGCCCGGCCTCGAGGGACGCTGAAGCTTTCTTT.

V and J are TRBV20-1 and TRBJ2-7; D is unclear. This CDR3 spans 15 amino acids. Germline V CDR1 and CDR2: DFQATT, SNEGSKA (reference sequence). The germline V and J ends were trimmed by 0 bases and 2 bases, with 14 bases remaining between them. CDR3 loop: CSARDPQQPTYEQYF. DNA for the CDR3: TGCAGTGCTAGAGATCCGCAGCAGCCAACCTACGAGCAGTACTTC.

This chain joins TRBV27 and TRBJ2-5; D is ambiguous. Trimming shortened V by 5 bases and J by 5 bases, and 18 bases separated the two germline ends. CDR3 length: 15 residues. Germline V gives CDR1 MNHEY, CDR2 SMNVEV (reference sequence). The CDR3 DNA reads TGTGCCAGCAGTGCTAACCAGCTCTATAGGGAGACCCAGTACTTC. Protein: CASSANQLYRETQYF.

The chain is built from TRBV12-3 or TRBV12-4 and TRBJ1-1; 12 bases line up with TRBD1. V was clipped by 6 bases and J by 2 bases; unmatched bases: 7. This CDR3 is built from 16 residues. The CDR3 DNA sequence: TGTGCCAGCAGGCCGGGACAGGGGGCCGCCAACACTGAAGCTTTCTTT. Translating gives CASRPGQGAANTEAFF.

This rearrangement joins TRBV5-4 to TRBJ2-7, with 11 bases matching TRBD2. With V trimmed by 5 bases and J by 3 bases, 4 bases remained unmatched. Germline CDR1 SGHNT, CDR2 YYREEE (reference sequence). CDR3 length equals 14 residues. For the CDR3, the DNA is TGTGCCAGCAGTTTTAGCGGGAGGGGCTACGAGCAGTACTTC. Translating it yields CASSFSGRGYEQYF. Drawing the rest from reference TRBV5-4 and TRBJ2-7, the complete variable domain is ETGVTQSPTHLIKTRGQQVTLRCSSQSGHNTVSWYQQALGQGPQFIFQYYREEENGRGNFPPRFSGLQFPNYSSELNVNALELDDSALYLCASSFSGRGYEQYFGPGTRLTVT.

This sequence joins TRBV5-1 and TRBJ2-1; D is perhaps TRBD2 (5 bases). The CDR3 spans 14 residues. Germline values: CDR1 SGHRS, CDR2 YFSETQ. V was pared by 2 bases and J by 4 bases, with 10 bases between. The CDR3 DNA reads as TGCGCCAGCAGCTTAGAGCGGTTGTACAATGAGCAGTTCTTC. Translated, it gives CASSLERLYNEQFF.

A few counts support this clonotype. The gene calls are TRBV6-1 and TRBJ2-5; TRBD2 matches at 16 bases. Germline CDR1 MNHNS, CDR2 SASEGT. The CDR3 contains 19 residues. Trimming cost V 6 bases and J 4 bases; bases outside gene matches: 14. For the CDR3, the DNA is TGTGCCAGCAGCCGGGGACTAGCGGGAGGGCCATTAGGATCAGAGACCCAGTACTTC. Amino acid sequence: CASSRGLAGGPLGSETQYF.

This rearrangement joins TRBV6-2 or TRBV6-3 to TRBJ2-7; D tentatively reads TRBD1 or TRBD2 (6 bases each). Trimming cost V 7 bases and J 6 bases, with 28 bases left between them. The V gene's germline CDR1 is MNHEY and CDR2 SVGEGT. The CDR3 runs 17 residues. CDR3 sequence (DNA): TGTGCCAGCACCCGTGCCTCCGTGGGGGCGCGGAGGGTCGAGCAGTACTTC. The encoded protein is CASTRASVGARRVEQYF.

V gene TRBV5-1 combines with J gene TRBJ2-5; 12 positions match TRBD2. With V trimmed by 3 bases and J by 1 base, 7 bases remained unmatched. Germline-derived CDR1 and CDR2 are SGHRS and YFSETQ. The CDR3 runs to 17 residues. This chain's CDR3 is CASSSGLAGPVQETQYF. DNA for the CDR3: TGCGCCAGCAGCTCCGGACTAGCGGGGCCAGTCCAAGAGACCCAGTACTTC.

The chain uses TRBV10-3 and TRBJ2-5, with a weak D call TRBD2 (6 bases). Germline loops: CDR1 ENHRY, CDR2 SYGVKD. The ends were cut back, 0 bases at V and 4 bases at J, with 12 bases in the middle. This CDR3 is built from 15 residues. The CDR3 is CAISESPTRVETQYF. The CDR3 DNA reads as TGTGCCATCAGTGAGTCCCCGACTAGGGTAGAGACCCAGTACTTC.

This clonotype showed up just a few times. The V gene is TRBV6-2 or TRBV6-3, the J gene TRBJ2-5; 7 nucleotides agree with TRBD1. The trim removed 2 bases at V and 3 bases at J, leaving 12 bases unmatched. In germline, CDR1 is MNHEY, CDR2 SVGEGT. CDR3 length: 17 residues. CDR3 coding DNA: TGTGCCAGCAGTTACCGCACGCTTTTGGGACAGAAAGAGACCCAGTACTTC. The encoded protein is CASSYRTLLGQKETQYF.

The chain is built from TRBV7-2 and TRBJ2-7; D is perhaps TRBD2 (6 bases). Trimming removed 1 base at V and 4 bases at J, with 14 bases between. This CDR3 has 15 amino acids. CDR1 SGHTA and CDR2 FQGNSA come from the germline V gene. The CDR3 region is CASSLVRGIRYEQYF. For the CDR3, the DNA is TGTGCCAGCAGCTTAGTTCGGGGGATTAGGTACGAGCAGTACTTC. The entire variable domain, with the rest obtained from reference TRBV7-2 and TRBJ2-7, is as follows: GAGVSQSPSNKVTEKGKDVELRCDPISGHTALYWYRQSLGQGLEFLIYFQGNSAPDKSGLPSDRFSAERTGGSVSTLTIQRTQQEDSAVYLCASSLVRGIRYEQYFGPGTRLTVT.

The chain is built from TRBV5-1 and TRBJ2-7, with 11 positions matching TRBD2. Per germline, CDR1 SGHRS and CDR2 YFSETQ. The trim removed 4 bases at V and 1 base at J, leaving 10 bases unmatched. This CDR3 is built from 17 residues. The CDR3 sequence: CASSVAKTSGGSYEQYF. In DNA, the CDR3 is TGCGCCAGCAGCGTCGCCAAAACTAGCGGGGGTTCCTACGAGCAGTACTTC. Full variable domain (outside the CDR3, taken from reference TRBV5-1 and TRBJ2-7): KAGVTQTPRYLIKTRGQQVTLSCSPISGHRSVSWYQQTPGQGLQFLFEYFSETQRNKGNFPGRFSGRQFSNSRSEMNVSTLELGDSALYLCASSVAKTSGGSYEQYFGPGTRLTVT.

This clonotype was observed a few times. This rearrangement joins TRBV9 to TRBJ2-1; D remains unclear. This CDR3 contains 15 residues. The V gene's germline CDR1 is SGDLS and CDR2 YYNGEE. Trimming stripped 1 base from V and 5 bases from J, with 13 bases between. CDR3 in amino acids: CASSVLSEYHNEQFF. In DNA, the CDR3 is TGTGCCAGCAGCGTATTGTCGGAATACCACAATGAGCAGTTCTTC.